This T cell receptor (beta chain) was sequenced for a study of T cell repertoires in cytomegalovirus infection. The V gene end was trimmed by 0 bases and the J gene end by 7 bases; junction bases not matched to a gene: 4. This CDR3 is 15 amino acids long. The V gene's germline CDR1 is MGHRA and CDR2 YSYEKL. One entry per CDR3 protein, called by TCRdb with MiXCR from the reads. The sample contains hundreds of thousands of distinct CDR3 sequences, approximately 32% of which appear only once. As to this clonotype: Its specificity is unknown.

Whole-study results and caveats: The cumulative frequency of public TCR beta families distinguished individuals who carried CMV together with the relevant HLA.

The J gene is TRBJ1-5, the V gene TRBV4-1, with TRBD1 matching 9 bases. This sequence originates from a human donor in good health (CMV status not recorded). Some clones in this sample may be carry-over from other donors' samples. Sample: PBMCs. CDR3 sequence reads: CASSQEGTGRQPQHF. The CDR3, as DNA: TGCGCCAGCAGCCAAGAGGGGACAGGGAGGCAGCCCCAGCATTTT.